The 29 T cell receptor beta chains below were found in one sample sequenced in a study of tissue T cells after allogeneic stem cell transplantation. Sequenced by immunoSEQ multiplex PCR; TCRdb stores in-frame clones only, minus some. In the table there are roughly 4,600 clones, approximately 48% of which are singletons. Time point described: mouse harvest day 14 after allogeneic transplant. The graft held 10^6 splenic CD5+ T cells and 10^7 T-cell-depleted bone marrow cells. Sequencing input: lymph node tissue. Every receptor here comes from a female BALB/c mouse given C57BL/6 T cells with graft-versus-host disease after an allogeneic hematopoietic cell transplant.

With respect to this clone: Gene names are mouse gene names. Sequencing ends 1 residue short of the CDR3 end; the germline J gene provides the rest. The chain is built from TRBV26 and TRBJ1-3, with TRBD1 as a possible D gene (5 bases). Germline CDR1 reads KGHPV; CDR2 reads FQNQEV (reference sequence). V was cut by 4 bases and J by 2 bases, with 6 bases left in between. The CDR3 runs to 13 residues. CDR3 DNA (partial): TGTGCCAGCAGTCCAGGGACTGGAAATACGCTCTAT. It translates to CASSPGTGNTLY. From start to end, the CDR3 is CASSPGTGNTLYF.

On this clone: Gene names follow the mouse nomenclature. The read ends 1 residue early relative to the CDR3; the germline J gene fills the gap. The same CDR3 can be traced to other DNA sequences in this sample. The V gene is TRBV4, the J gene TRBJ2-1; 11 bases line up with TRBD2. J lost 0 bases, V lost 4 bases, and 8 bases had no gene match. The CDR3 covers 18 residues. CDR1 LGHDT and CDR2 YNNKQL come from the germline V gene (reference sequence). The sequenced part of the CDR3 DNA is TGTGCCAGCAGCTTAGACTGGGGGGGAGGGGGTAACTATGCTGAGCAGTTC. Translation gives CASSLDWGGGGNYAEQF. The full CDR3 protein is CASSLDWGGGGNYAEQFF.

Worth noting for this clone: The germline and genes are mouse ones. The read stops 1 residue short of the end of the CDR3; the missing end is completed from the germline J gene. The rearrangement links TRBV13-1 to TRBJ1-1, with D uncertain. The germline V and J ends were trimmed by 1 base and 0 bases, with 7 bases remaining between them. The CDR3 has 14 amino acids. Germline CDR1 is NSHNY and CDR2 is SYGAGN. The CDR3 spells CASSDTQSNTEVFF. The CDR3 bases that were read are TGTGCCAGCAGTGATACACAGTCAAACACAGAAGTCTTC.

A word on this clone: Gene names are the mouse ones. The missing CDR3 end, 1 residue past where the read stops, is filled in from the germline J gene. The chain couples TRBV26 to TRBJ1-4; D not certain. V lost 0 bases to trimming and J lost 2 bases, with 4 bases between them. Germline V CDR1 and CDR2: KGHPV, FQNQEV (reference sequence). CDR3 length: 14 residues. Partial CDR3 DNA: TGTGCCAGCAGTCTGTCAGGGTCCAACGAAAGATTATTT. It specifies CASSLSGSNERLF. The whole CDR3 region reads CASSLSGSNERLFF.

A note on this clone: Mouse names are used for the genes. The read comes to an end 1 residue before the CDR3 does, leaving the germline J gene to fill in the end. The rearrangement joins TRBV20 to TRBJ1-1, with TRBD1 matching over 9 bases. V shed 2 bases and J 3 bases; nucleotides not matched to a gene: 1. Germline CDR1 reads GFQATS; CDR2 reads STVNSAI. The CDR3 runs to 13 residues. CDR3 residues: CGARRDRDTEVFF. The DNA read from the CDR3 is TGTGGTGCTAGGCGGGACAGGGACACAGAAGTCTTC.

With respect to this clone: Gene names are the mouse ones. Read sequence stops 1 residue before the CDR3 end, and the germline J gene provides the missing end. V is TRBV1 and J is TRBJ1-6; the match to TRBD1 covers 7 bases. TRBJ1-6 carries the ORF label, with uncertain function. Trimming removed 4 bases from V and 7 bases from J; junction bases left unmatched: 4. Germline V gives CDR1 NSQYPW, CDR2 LRSPGD (reference sequence). The CDR3 has 14 residues. CDR3: CTCSGRDRNSPLYF. Partial CDR3 DNA: TGCACCTGCAGTGGCCGGGACAGAAATTCGCCCCTCTAC.

This clone qualifies as medium-sized. The listed genes are named as in mouse. The CDR3 extends 1 residue past the end of the read, so its final part is completed from the germline J gene. This rearrangement joins TRBV26 to TRBJ1-1; D possibly corresponds to TRBD1 (6 bases). This CDR3 comprises 13 residues. Germline V lookup: CDR1 KGHPV, CDR2 FQNQEV (reference sequence). The V end was cut by 4 bases, the J end by 7 bases, with 13 bases between. CDR3 loop: CASSPSGGGEVFF. The CDR3 bases that were read are TGTGCCAGCAGTCCCAGTGGAGGGGGAGAAGTCTTC.

In this sample, this clone turned up once. The genes and germline here are from mouse. The read stops 1 residue short of the end of the CDR3; the missing end is completed from the germline J gene. The rearrangement uses TRBV3 and TRBJ1-1, with 9 bases that match TRBD1. Losses at the gene ends were 5 bases for V and 2 bases for J; bases not matched to a gene: 3. The length of the CDR3 is 14 residues. CDR1 is SNHLY and CDR2 is FYNGKV in the germline V gene (reference sequence). The CDR3 reads CASSLGQGNTEVFF. The CDR3 bases that were read are TGTGCCAGCAGCCTGGGACAGGGTAACACAGAAGTCTTC.

In its sample, this clone is medium-sized. Germline and genes here are mouse. With the read ending 1 residue before the CDR3 end, the germline J gene is used to fill in that end. J is TRBJ2-3 and V is TRBV5; 8 bases match TRBD2. The germline V gene has CDR1 LGHNA and CDR2 YNLKQL (reference sequence). J gave up 4 bases and V 1 base, and 4 bases lay outside the gene matches. The CDR3 runs 15 residues. The CDR3 DNA, read in part, is TGTGCCAGCAGCCAAGGGGGGGGCGCGTCAGAAACGCTGTAT. Encoded protein: CASSQGGGASETLY. The entire CDR3 protein is CASSQGGGASETLYF.

With regard to this clone: The gene symbols are mouse symbols. The CDR3 extends 1 residue past the end of the read, so its final part is completed from the germline J gene. The genes are TRBV13-1 and TRBJ2-4; TRBD1 agrees at 7 bases. The CDR3 extends over 15 amino acids. The germline V gene encodes CDR1 NSHNY and CDR2 SYGAGN. J gave up 0 bases and V 1 base, and 2 bases lay outside the gene matches. The CDR3 sequence: CASSDRDSSQNTLYF. Partial CDR3 DNA: TGTGCCAGCAGTGATAGGGACAGTAGTCAAAACACCTTGTAC.

Concerning this clone: The gene symbols are mouse symbols. The read falls 1 residue short of the CDR3 end, and the missing part is taken from the germline J gene. The gene calls are TRBV13-2 and TRBJ1-4, with a tentative D call TRBD1 (6 bases). This CDR3 region has 13 residues. CDR1 and CDR2 (germline): NNHNN, SYGAGS (reference sequence). Trimming stripped 4 bases from V and 7 bases from J, with 11 bases between. Here the CDR3 reads CASGHTGPERLFF. The CDR3 DNA, read in part, is TGTGCCAGCGGTCACACAGGGCCCGAAAGATTATTT.

This clone is judged medium-sized. The gene names here belong to mouse. This CDR3 is CASSQEGYEQYF. The covered CDR3 bases are TGTGCCAGCAGCCAAGAGGGTTATGAACAGTAC. The V and J genes are TRBV5 and TRBJ2-7; D call uncertain. Sequencing ends 1 residue short of the CDR3 end; the germline J gene provides the rest. Trimming shortened V by 0 bases and J by 4 bases, and 4 bases separated the two germline ends. The germline gives CDR1 LGHNA, CDR2 YNLKQL (reference sequence). There are 12 residues in the CDR3.

Worth noting for this clone: These gene names are mouse names. The read gets to within 1 residue of the CDR3 end, and the germline J gene fills in the rest. The chain links TRBV3 to TRBJ1-5; D unclear. Looked up from germline, CDR1 is SNHLY and CDR2 is FYNGKV (reference sequence). This CDR3 region has 12 residues. Trimming removed 1 base from V and 7 bases from J, with 5 bases in between. The part of the CDR3 DNA that was read is TGTGCCAGCAGCTTAGTGGGACAGGCTCCGCTT. Translated: CASSLVGQAPL. From start to end, the CDR3 is CASSLVGQAPLF. Full variable domain (outside the CDR3, taken from reference TRBV3 and TRBJ1-5): GPKVLQIPSHQIIDMGQMVTLNCDPVSNHLYFYWYKQILGQQMEFLVNFYNGKVMEKSKLFKDQFSVERPDGSYFTLKIQPTALEDSAVYFCASSLVGQAPLFGEGTRLSVL.

A note on this clone: Gene names are mouse gene names. CDR3 residues: CASSSYCGGTTGQLYF. The sequenced CDR3 bases are TGTGCCAGCAGCTCCTACTGCGGGGGCACCACCGGGCAGCTCTAC. The chain employs TRBV4 and TRBJ2-2; D is possibly TRBD1 or TRBD2 (6 bases each). The CDR3 end falls 1 residue outside the read, so it is completed with the germline J gene. V lost 4 bases and J 4 bases, leaving 16 bases between the germline ends. This CDR3 has 16 amino acids. Per germline, CDR1 LGHDT and CDR2 YNNKQL (reference sequence).

Worth noting for this clone: Mouse germline and gene names are used. The DNA ends 1 residue before the CDR3 does, and the rest of the CDR3 is filled in from the germline J gene. The rearrangement joins TRBV12-1 to TRBJ2-7, with 9 bases fitting TRBD2. Germline V gives CDR1 SGHSN, CDR2 HYEKVE. V lost 3 bases and J lost 0; bases outside the gene matches: 5. The CDR3 is 15 amino acids. The CDR3: CASSFDWGSSYEQYF. The CDR3 DNA, read in part, is TGTGCCAGCTCTTTTGACTGGGGGAGCTCCTATGAACAGTAC.

Of note for this clone: Genes here carry mouse names. With the read ending 1 residue before the CDR3 end, the germline J gene is used to fill in that end. The rearrangement links TRBV26 to TRBJ2-4, with 7 bases aligning to TRBD2. Germline V gene lookup returns CDR1 KGHPV and CDR2 FQNQEV (reference sequence). Trimming took 4 bases from V and 2 from J; bases not matched to a gene: 6. This CDR3 is built from 15 residues. CDR3 protein: CASSRGLGVQNTLYF. The sequenced part of the CDR3 DNA is TGTGCCAGCAGTCGAGGTCTGGGGGTTCAAAACACCTTGTAC.

In its sample, this clone was seen once. Gene names and germline refer to mouse. The read ends 1 residue before the CDR3 terminus; that terminus is restored from the germline J gene. The chain carries TRBV5 and TRBJ2-5; no clear D. This CDR3 has 14 amino acids. V lost 0 bases and J 0 bases, leaving 4 bases between the germline ends. Germline CDR1 is LGHNA and CDR2 is YNLKQL (reference sequence). The part of the CDR3 DNA that was read is TGTGCCAGCAGCCAAGACATTAACCAAGACACCCAGTAC. Its translation is CASSQDINQDTQY. The whole CDR3 sequence is CASSQDINQDTQYF.

This clone has a single count. The genes and germline here are from mouse. Coverage ceases 1 residue before the CDR3 finishes, and the germline J gene fills in the end. This chain uses TRBV29 with TRBJ2-1; D is unresolved. CDR1 and CDR2 from the germline V gene are MSHET and SYDVDS. CDR3 length equals 14 residues. The V gene lost 3 bases and the J gene lost 0 bases, with 6 bases spanning the gap. Partial CDR3 DNA: TGTGCTAGCAGTTTCGGAAATAACTATGCTGAGCAGTTC. Translation: CASSFGNNYAEQF. The entire CDR3 protein reads CASSFGNNYAEQFF.

Of note for this clone: The gene names given are mouse names. The CDR3 end lies 1 residue beyond the end of the read and is filled in from the germline J gene. V and J are TRBV12-1 and TRBJ2-1; D may be TRBD2 (6 bases). The V gene's germline CDR1 is SGHSN and CDR2 HYEKVE. The CDR3 contains 15 residues. Between the trimmed V and J ends, which lost 2 bases and 0 bases, there was a span of 10 bases. CDR3 sequence: CASSPHWVNYAEQFF. Incomplete CDR3 DNA: TGTGCCAGCTCTCCCCACTGGGTTAACTATGCTGAGCAGTTC.

With respect to this clone: Mouse gene names and germline throughout. The read gets to within 1 residue of the CDR3 end, and the germline J gene fills in the rest. The chain couples TRBV12-2 to TRBJ1-2; 8 bases agree with TRBD1. The CDR3 sequence is 13 residues long. V was pared by 2 bases and J by 2 bases, with 0 bases of the junction left unmatched. Germline CDR1 is SGHLS and CDR2 is HYDKME. CDR3 DNA (partial): TGTGCCAGCTCTCCAGGGGGCAACTCCGACTACACC. Translation gives CASSPGGNSDYT. The whole CDR3 reads CASSPGGNSDYTF.

Worth noting for this clone: Gene names refer to mouse genes. The read comes to an end 1 residue before the CDR3 does, leaving the germline J gene to fill in the end. The chain couples TRBV16 to TRBJ2-2; 7 bases line up with TRBD2. The CDR3 runs 15 residues. CDR1 is SGHSA, CDR2 FRNQAP, per germline. Trimming removed 3 bases from V and 1 base from J; junction bases left unmatched: 2. CDR3 bases read: TGTGCAAGCAGCTTCGGGGGGGGAAACACCGGGCAGCTCTAC. It codes for CASSFGGGNTGQLY. In full, the CDR3 reads CASSFGGGNTGQLYF.

To note about this clone: Mouse names are used for the genes. The CDR3 extends 1 residue past the end of the read, so its final part is completed from the germline J gene. This chain joins TRBV3 and TRBJ1-4; the match to TRBD1 covers 8 bases. Per the germline V gene, CDR1 is SNHLY and CDR2 is FYNGKV (reference sequence). V was pared by 5 bases and J by 3 bases, with 2 bases of the junction left unmatched. The CDR3 consists of 14 residues. CDR3 in amino acids: CASSVGQANERLFF. Incomplete CDR3 DNA: TGTGCCAGCAGCGTGGGACAGGCCAACGAAAGATTATTT.

In regard to this clone: Gene names and germline match the mouse. The read is 1 residue too short to cover the CDR3 end, so that end is filled in from the germline J gene. The rearrangement uses TRBV16 and TRBJ2-2; D not resolved. CDR1 is SGHSA, CDR2 FRNQAP, per germline. V lost 0 bases, J lost 0 bases, and 5 bases lay in between. The CDR3 is 15 residues long. The CDR3 DNA, read in part, is TGTGCAAGCAGCTTAGAGGTTGCAAACACCGGGCAGCTCTAC. It codes for CASSLEVANTGQLY. The whole CDR3 protein reads CASSLEVANTGQLYF.

Relative to its sample, this clone is medium-sized (0.01 to 0.1%). The germline and genes are mouse ones. The read halts 1 residue ahead of the CDR3 end, with the missing end drawn from the germline J gene. The rearrangement uses TRBV26 and TRBJ2-7, with a tentative D call TRBD1 (5 bases). Trimming took 2 bases from V and 5 from J, leaving 7 bases between them. Germline V gene data show CDR1 as KGHPV and CDR2 as FQNQEV (reference sequence). The CDR3 loop spans 12 amino acids. The CDR3 bases that were read are TGTGCCAGCAGTCTGCAGGGAGATGAACAGTAC. It translates to CASSLQGDEQY. The full CDR3 protein is CASSLQGDEQYF.

Concerning this clone itself: Genes here carry mouse names. The read falls 1 residue short of the CDR3 end, and the missing part is taken from the germline J gene. The rearrangement uses TRBV13-3 and TRBJ2-2; 7 positions match TRBD1. This CDR3 contains 16 residues. Germline V CDR1 and CDR2: NNHDY, SYVADS. Trimming cost V 1 base and J 0 bases; bases outside gene matches: 3. The CDR3 spells CASSDHQGANTGQLYF. The sequenced CDR3 bases are TGTGCCAGCAGTGATCACCAGGGGGCAAACACCGGGCAGCTCTAC.

Notes on this clone: An end of the junction does not agree with germline; a read error may underlie this. Each gene name is a mouse one. The CDR3 is cut off 1 residue early in the read; its end comes from the germline J gene. This chain joins TRBV13-1 and TRBJ1-4, with a possible D match to TRBD1 (6 bases). The length of the CDR3 is 15 residues. The germline gives CDR1 NSHNY, CDR2 SYGAGN. CDR3 DNA, as far as it was read: TGTGCCCGCAGTGACCGGACAGTTTCCAACGCAAGATTATTT. Encoded protein: CARSDRTVSNARLF. The entire CDR3 reads CARSDRTVSNARLFF.

On this clone itself: Each gene name is a mouse one. The read terminates 1 residue before the CDR3 end, so the remaining end is supplied by the germline J gene. The genes are TRBV13-2 and TRBJ2-1; TRBD2 aligns across 11 bases. V shed 5 bases and J 3 bases; nucleotides not matched to a gene: 1. CDR1 is NNHNN, CDR2 SYGAGS, per germline (reference sequence). CDR3 length equals 14 residues. The CDR3: CASGGLGVYAEQFF. Partial CDR3 DNA: TGTGCCAGCGGGGGACTGGGGGTCTATGCTGAGCAGTTC.

In regard to this clone: Gene and germline names: mouse. The sequenced fragment ends 1 residue before the CDR3 boundary, so the rest is inferred from the germline J gene. The rearrangement joins TRBV12-2 to TRBJ2-7, with D perhaps TRBD2 (6 bases). The germline gives CDR1 SGHLS, CDR2 HYDKME. The CDR3 covers 14 residues. The V gene lost 1 base and the J gene lost 0 bases, with 9 bases spanning the gap. The part of the CDR3 DNA that was read is TGTGCCAGCTCTCTGAGGGGACTCTCCTATGAACAGTAC. Translation: CASSLRGLSYEQY. The entire CDR3 protein is CASSLRGLSYEQYF.

Regarding this clone: Mouse gene names and germline throughout. The read ends 1 residue shy of where the CDR3 ends; the end is completed using the germline J gene. The chain combines TRBV23 with TRBJ2-5; TRBD2, the table's D call, lacks a check against the DNA. CDR1 KGHTA and CDR2 FQNQQP come from the germline V gene. The CDR3 totals 14 residues. CDR3 DNA (partial): TGCTCCAGCAGTCAAGAGACTGGGGTAGACACCCAGTAC. It translates to CSSSQETGVDTQY. In full, the CDR3 is CSSSQETGVDTQYF.